This TCR beta chain is from a study of OX40 agonist ivuxolimab in advanced cancers. CDR1 MDHEN and CDR2 SYDVKM come from the germline V gene. The V end was cut by 6 bases, the J end by 4 bases, with 12 bases between. The CDR3 extends over 13 amino acids. The method was immunoSEQ multiplex PCR; TCRdb's version includes in-frame clones alone and lacks a portion of them. The repertoire holds about 86,000 clones, more than 80% seen once, with roughly 9.4% in the top ten. This chain joins TRBV28 and TRBJ1-2; tentatively, D is TRBD1 (6 bases). The TCR sequence derives from an adult with an advanced solid tumor such as melanoma, head and neck, liver or kidney cancer. The sample here was CD4+ or CD8+ T cells sorted from blood, taken in a trial of the OX40 agonist ivuxolimab. CDR3 in DNA: TGTGCCAGCAGACCCGGACAGATCTATGGCTACACCTTC. Protein: CASRPGQIYGYTF.